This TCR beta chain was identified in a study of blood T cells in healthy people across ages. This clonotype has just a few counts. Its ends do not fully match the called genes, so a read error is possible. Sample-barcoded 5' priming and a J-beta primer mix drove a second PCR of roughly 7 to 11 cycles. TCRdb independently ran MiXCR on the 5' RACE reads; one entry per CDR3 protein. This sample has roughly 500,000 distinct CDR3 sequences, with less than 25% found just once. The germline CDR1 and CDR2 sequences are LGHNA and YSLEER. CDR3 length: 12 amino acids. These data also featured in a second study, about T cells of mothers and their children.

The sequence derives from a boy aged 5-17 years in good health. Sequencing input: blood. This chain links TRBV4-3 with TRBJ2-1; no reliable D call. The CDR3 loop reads CASSQDEFVWYF. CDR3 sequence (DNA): TGCGCCAGCAGCCAAGATGAATTTGTCTGGTACTTC.